This T cell receptor (beta chain) stems from a study of shared clonotypes between healthy human individuals. The overall study: Participating donors consisted of a couple of women and a few men aged 18 to 49. CD8 memory received one plate per donor, CD8 naive two, CD4 memory three and CD4 naive three. Findings and caveats of the study: Rarefaction curves obtained for sorted subsets showed sequencing incomplete despite large depth.

Sorted-subset replicate PCRs used 200 ng DNA, about 30,000 T cell genomes. The assay was immunoSEQ multiplex PCR, and TCRdb's table has in-frame clones only and misses some. This sample yields 2,500,000 or so clones, of which 92% are seen a single time; 0.3% to 0.4% belongs to the top ten. As regards this clone: Its antigen is not identified.

This clonotype was obtained from a man between 18 and 29 years old in good health. Some clones in this sample may be carry-over from other donors' samples. The specimen was naive CD4+ T cells from PBMCs. The subset denotes: CD45RA+ positively selected.

CDR3 DNA sequence: TGTGCCAGCAGCTCGTCCCGGGACACCACCTACGAGCAGTACTTC. Protein: CASSSSRDTTYEQYF. The chain uses TRBV7-7 and TRBJ2-7; D might be TRBD1 (6 bases). The CDR3 extends over 15 amino acids. V dropped 4 bases and J dropped 2 bases, with 15 bases sitting between them. Germline V lookup: CDR1 SSHAT, CDR2 FNYEAQ (reference sequence).